This TCR beta chain originates from a study of CD8 T cells in Susac syndrome. V dropped 11 bases and J dropped 6; count of bases not matched to a gene: 8. The CDR3 has 13 residues. CDR1 LGHDT and CDR2 YNNKEL come from the germline V gene (reference sequence). This clonotype came up once. An amount of RNA that ranged from about 0.45 to 1 ug was reverse transcribed with random hexamers. From the immunoSEQ multiplex PCR reads, TCRdb called clonotypes with MiXCR, one entry per CDR3 protein. The sample holds approximately 150,000 distinct CDR3 sequences, 92% seen once. The sample comprised CD4+ T cells from PBMCs. The V and J genes are TRBV3-1 and TRBJ2-1; 9 nucleotides match TRBD1. This TCR was recovered from a human donor in good health. The CDR3 DNA follows: TGTGCCCAAAAGGGACAGGGAGTCAATGAGCAGTTCTTC. Translated, it gives CAQKGQGVNEQFF.